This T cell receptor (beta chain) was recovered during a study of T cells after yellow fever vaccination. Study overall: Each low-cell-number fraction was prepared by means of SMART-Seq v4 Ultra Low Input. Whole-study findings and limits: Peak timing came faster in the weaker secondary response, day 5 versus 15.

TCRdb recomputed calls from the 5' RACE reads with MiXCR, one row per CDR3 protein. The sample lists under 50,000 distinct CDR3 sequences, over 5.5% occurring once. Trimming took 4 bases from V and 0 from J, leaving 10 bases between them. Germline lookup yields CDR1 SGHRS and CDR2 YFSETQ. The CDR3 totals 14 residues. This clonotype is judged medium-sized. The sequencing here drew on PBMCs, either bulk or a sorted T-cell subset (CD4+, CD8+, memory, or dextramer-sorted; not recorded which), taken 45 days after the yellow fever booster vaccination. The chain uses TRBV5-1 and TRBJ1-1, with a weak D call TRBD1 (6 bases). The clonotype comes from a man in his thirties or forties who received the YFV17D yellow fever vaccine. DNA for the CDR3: TGCGCCAGCAGCCTACAGGGAATGAACACTGAAGCTTTCTTT. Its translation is CASSLQGMNTEAFF.